Included here is one T cell receptor (beta chain) sequence, with context. The PCR was carried out with 60 Vbeta primers and 13 Jbeta primers. Profiling relied on immunoSEQ multiplex PCR, and the TCRdb table lists in-frame clones only, not all of them. The sample lists 100,000 to 150,000 clones, roughly three quarters occurring once. This sample is drawn from a study of cytomegalovirus exposure and HLA in healthy donors. J lost 10 bases, V lost 7 bases, and 11 bases had no gene match. The CDR3 covers 15 residues. Germline V gene data show CDR1 as MDHEN and CDR2 as SYDVKM. The chain has TRBV28 and TRBJ2-1; 12 nucleotides line up with TRBD1. Sequencing input: PBMCs. The receptor was derived from a woman between 18 and 29 years old in good health and CMV-seronegative. CDR3 bases: TGTGCCAGCACCAGCCCGGGACAGGGGGCTTCCGAGCAGTTCTTC. This sequence encodes CASTSPGQGASEQFF.